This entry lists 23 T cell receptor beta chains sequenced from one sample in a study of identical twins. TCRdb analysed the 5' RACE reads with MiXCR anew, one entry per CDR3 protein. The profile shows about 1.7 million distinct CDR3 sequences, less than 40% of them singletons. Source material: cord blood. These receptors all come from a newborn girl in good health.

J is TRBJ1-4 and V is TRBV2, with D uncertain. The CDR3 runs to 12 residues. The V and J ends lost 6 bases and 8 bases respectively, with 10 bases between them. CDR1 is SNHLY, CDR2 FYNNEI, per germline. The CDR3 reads CASRPREEKLFF. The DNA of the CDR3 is TGTGCCAGCAGGCCTAGGGAGGAAAAACTGTTTTTT.

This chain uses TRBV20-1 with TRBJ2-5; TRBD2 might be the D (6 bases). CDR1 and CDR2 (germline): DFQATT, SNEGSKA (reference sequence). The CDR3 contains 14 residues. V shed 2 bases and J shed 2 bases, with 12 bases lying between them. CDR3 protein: CSARIRLGQETQYF. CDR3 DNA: TGCAGTGCTAGAATCCGACTAGGTCAAGAGACCCAGTACTTC.

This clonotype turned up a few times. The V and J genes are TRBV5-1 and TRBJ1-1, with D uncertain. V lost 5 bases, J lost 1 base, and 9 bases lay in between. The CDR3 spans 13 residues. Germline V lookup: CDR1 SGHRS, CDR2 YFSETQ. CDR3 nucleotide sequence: TGCGCCAGCAGTAAAAACAGGAACACTGAAGCTTTCTTT. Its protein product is CASSKNRNTEAFF.

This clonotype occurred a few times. CDR3 sequence reads: CASSQSAGQGFNYGYTF. CDR3 nucleotide sequence: TGTGCCAGCAGCCAATCAGCGGGACAGGGTTTTAACTATGGCTACACCTTC. The gene calls are TRBV16 and TRBJ1-2; 9 nucleotides align to TRBD1. The CDR3 runs 17 residues. V was pared by 0 bases and J by 1 base, with 6 bases of the junction left unmatched. In germline, CDR1 is KGHSY, CDR2 FQNENV. Combining the CDR3 with reference TRBV16 and TRBJ1-2 gives the whole variable domain GEEVAQTPKHLVRGEGQKAKLYCAPIKGHSYVFWYQQVLKNEFKFLISFQNENVFDETGMPKERFSAKCLPNSPCSLEIQATKLEDSAVYFCASSQSAGQGFNYGYTFGSGTRLTVV.

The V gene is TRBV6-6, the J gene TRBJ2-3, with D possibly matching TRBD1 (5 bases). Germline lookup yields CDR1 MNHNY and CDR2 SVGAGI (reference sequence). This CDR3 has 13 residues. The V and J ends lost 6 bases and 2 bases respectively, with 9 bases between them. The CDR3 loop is CASRGANTDTQYF. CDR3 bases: TGTGCCAGCAGAGGGGCCAACACAGATACGCAGTATTTT.

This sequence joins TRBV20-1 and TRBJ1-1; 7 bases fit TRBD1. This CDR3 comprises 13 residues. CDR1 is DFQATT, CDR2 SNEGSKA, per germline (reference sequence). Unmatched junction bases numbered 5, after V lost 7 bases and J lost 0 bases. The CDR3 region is CSVPRGMNTEAFF. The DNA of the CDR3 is TGCAGTGTCCCCAGGGGGATGAACACTGAAGCTTTCTTT.

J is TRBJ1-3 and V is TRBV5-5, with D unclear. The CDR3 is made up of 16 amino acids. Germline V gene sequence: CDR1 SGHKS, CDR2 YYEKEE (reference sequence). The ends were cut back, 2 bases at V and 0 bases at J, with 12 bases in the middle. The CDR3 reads CASSLWNSSSGNTIYF. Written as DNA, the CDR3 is TGTGCCAGCAGCTTATGGAACTCAAGCTCTGGAAACACCATATATTTT.

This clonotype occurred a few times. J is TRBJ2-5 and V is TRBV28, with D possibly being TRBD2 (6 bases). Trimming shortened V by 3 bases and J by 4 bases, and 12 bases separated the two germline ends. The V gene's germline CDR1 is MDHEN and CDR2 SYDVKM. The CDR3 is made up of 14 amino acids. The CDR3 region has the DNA TGTGCCAGCAGTTTTCGACTAGAGGGAGAGACCCAGTACTTC. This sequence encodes CASSFRLEGETQYF. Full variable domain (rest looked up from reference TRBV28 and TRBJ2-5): DVKVTQSSRYLVKRTGEKVFLECVQDMDHENMFWYRQDPGLGLRLIYFSYDVKMKEKGDIPEGYSVSREKKERFSLILESASTNQTSMYLCASSFRLEGETQYFGPGTRLLVL.

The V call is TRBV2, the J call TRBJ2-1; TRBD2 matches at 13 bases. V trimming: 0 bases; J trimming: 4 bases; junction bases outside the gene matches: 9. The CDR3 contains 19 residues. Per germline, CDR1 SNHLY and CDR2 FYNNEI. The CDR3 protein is CASSEALTRLAGGYNEQFF. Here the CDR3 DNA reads TGTGCCAGCAGTGAAGCGCTAACTAGACTAGCGGGGGGATACAATGAGCAGTTCTTC.

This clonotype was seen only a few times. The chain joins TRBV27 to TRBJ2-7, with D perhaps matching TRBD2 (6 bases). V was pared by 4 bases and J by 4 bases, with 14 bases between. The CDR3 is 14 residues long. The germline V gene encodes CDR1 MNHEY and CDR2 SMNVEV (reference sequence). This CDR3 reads CASSWGLTGYEQYF. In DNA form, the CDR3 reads TGTGCCAGCAGTTGGGGACTCACTGGGTACGAGCAGTACTTC.

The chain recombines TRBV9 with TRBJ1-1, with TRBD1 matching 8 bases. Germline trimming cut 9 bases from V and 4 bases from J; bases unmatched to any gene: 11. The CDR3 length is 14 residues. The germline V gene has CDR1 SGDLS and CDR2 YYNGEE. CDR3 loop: CANRRRTGSTEAFF. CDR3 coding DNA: TGTGCCAACAGGCGGAGGACAGGGAGCACTGAAGCTTTCTTT.

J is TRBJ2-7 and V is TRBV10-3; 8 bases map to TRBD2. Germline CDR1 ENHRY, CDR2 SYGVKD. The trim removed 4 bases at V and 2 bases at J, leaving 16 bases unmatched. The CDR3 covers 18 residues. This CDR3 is CAISVQAGDPLRTYEQYF. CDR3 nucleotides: TGTGCCATCAGTGTGCAAGCGGGAGATCCTCTCCGTACCTACGAGCAGTACTTC.

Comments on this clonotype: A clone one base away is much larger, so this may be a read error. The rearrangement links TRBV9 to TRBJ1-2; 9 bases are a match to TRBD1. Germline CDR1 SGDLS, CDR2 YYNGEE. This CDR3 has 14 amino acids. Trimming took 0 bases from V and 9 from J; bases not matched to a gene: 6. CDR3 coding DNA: TGTGCCAGCAGCGTAGCCGGGACAGGGTCCAGCTACACCTTC. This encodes CASSVAGTGSSYTF.

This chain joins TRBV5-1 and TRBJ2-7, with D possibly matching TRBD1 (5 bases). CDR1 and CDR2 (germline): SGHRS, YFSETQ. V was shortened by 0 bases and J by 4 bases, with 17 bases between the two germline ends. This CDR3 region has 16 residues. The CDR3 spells CASSLATGRTMYEQYF. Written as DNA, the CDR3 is TGCGCCAGCAGCTTGGCCACAGGTCGTACAATGTACGAGCAGTACTTC.

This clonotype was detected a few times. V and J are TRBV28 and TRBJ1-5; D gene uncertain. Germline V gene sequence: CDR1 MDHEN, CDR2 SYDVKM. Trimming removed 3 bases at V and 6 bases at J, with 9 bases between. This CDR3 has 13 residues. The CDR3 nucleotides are TGTGCCAGCAGTTTGTTCGTGGGTCAGCCCCAGCATTTT. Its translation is CASSLFVGQPQHF.

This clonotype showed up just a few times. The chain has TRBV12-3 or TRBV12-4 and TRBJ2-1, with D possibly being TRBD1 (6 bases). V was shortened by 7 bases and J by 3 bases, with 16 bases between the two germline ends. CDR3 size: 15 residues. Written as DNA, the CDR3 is TGTGCCAGCACCTCGAACGGACAGATCTACAATGAGCAGTTCTTC. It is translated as CASTSNGQIYNEQFF.

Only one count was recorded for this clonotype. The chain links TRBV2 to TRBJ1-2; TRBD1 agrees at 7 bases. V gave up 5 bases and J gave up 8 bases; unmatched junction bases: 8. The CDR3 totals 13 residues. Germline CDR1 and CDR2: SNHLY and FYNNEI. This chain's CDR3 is CASSRQGGRGYTF. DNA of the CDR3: TGTGCCAGCAGTCGACAGGGAGGGAGGGGCTACACCTTC.

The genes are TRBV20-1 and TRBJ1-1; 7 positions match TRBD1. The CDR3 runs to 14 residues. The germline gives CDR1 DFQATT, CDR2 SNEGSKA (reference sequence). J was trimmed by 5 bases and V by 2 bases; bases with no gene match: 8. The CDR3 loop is CSARRRQGRTEAFF. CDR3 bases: TGCAGTGCTAGACGAAGACAGGGAAGGACTGAAGCTTTCTTT.

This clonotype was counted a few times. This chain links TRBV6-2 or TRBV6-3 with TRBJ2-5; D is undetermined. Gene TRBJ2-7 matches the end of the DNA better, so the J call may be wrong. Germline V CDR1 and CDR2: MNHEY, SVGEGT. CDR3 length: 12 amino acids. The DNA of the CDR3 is TGTGCCAGCAGTTACCCACAATACGAGCAGTACTTC. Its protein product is CASSYPQYEQYF.

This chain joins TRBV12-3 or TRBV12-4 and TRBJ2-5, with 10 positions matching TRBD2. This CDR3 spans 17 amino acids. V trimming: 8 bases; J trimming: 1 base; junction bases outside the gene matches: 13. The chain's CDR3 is CASSAARLAGAQETQYF. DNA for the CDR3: TGTGCCAGCTCCGCGGCGCGGCTAGCGGGAGCCCAAGAGACCCAGTACTTC.

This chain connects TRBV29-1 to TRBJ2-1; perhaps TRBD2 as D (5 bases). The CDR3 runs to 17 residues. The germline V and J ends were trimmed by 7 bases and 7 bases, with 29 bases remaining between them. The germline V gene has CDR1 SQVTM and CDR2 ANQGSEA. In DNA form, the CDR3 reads TGCAGCGCCCTAAAGGGCCAGCGGACTTTAGTGGGTAATGAGCAGTTCTTC. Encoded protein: CSALKGQRTLVGNEQFF.

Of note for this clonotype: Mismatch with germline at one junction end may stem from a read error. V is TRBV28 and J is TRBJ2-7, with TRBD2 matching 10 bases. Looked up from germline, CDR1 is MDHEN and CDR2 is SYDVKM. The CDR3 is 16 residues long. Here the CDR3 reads CASSTSGRGPVYERYF. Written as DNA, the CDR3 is TGTGCCAGCAGTACGAGCGGGAGGGGCCCTGTCTACGAGCGGTACTTC. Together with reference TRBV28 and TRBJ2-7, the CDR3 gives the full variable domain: DVKVTQSSRYLVKRTGEKVFLECVQDMDHENMFWYRQDPGLGLRLIYFSYDVKMKEKGDIPEGYSVSREKKERFSLILESASTNQTSMYLCASSTSGRGPVYERYFGPGTRLTVT.

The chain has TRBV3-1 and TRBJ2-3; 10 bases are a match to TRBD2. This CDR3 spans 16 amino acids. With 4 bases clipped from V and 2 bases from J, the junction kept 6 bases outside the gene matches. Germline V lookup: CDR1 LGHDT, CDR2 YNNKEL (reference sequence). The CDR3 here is CASSPSSGGFTDTQYF. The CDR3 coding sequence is TGTGCCAGCAGCCCCTCTAGCGGGGGTTTCACAGATACGCAGTATTTT.